The 27 T cell receptor beta chains presented below share a single source sample, sequenced in a study of cytomegalovirus exposure and HLA in healthy donors. Vbeta (60) and Jbeta (13) primers were used in the PCR. Profiled with immunoSEQ multiplex PCR; TCRdb holds only in-frame clones, not every one. The data hold 150,000 to 160,000 clones, with about 76% observed a single time. Sequencing was performed on PBMCs. These receptors came from a man aged 25-45 years in good health and CMV-seropositive.

The chain recombines TRBV7-9 with TRBJ2-1, with D unclear. Trimming removed 5 bases from V and 9 bases from J, with 8 bases in between. The CDR3 is made up of 11 amino acids. In germline, CDR1 is SEHNR, CDR2 FQNEAQ (reference sequence). For the CDR3, the DNA is TGTGCCAGCAGCCGAGTACTTGAGCAGTTCTTC. Residues: CASSRVLEQFF.

A single count supports this clone. The chain combines TRBV6-1 with TRBJ1-3, with D possibly being TRBD1 (6 bases). Germline CDR1 reads MNHNS; CDR2 reads SASEGT. Between the trimmed V and J ends, which lost 6 bases and 0 bases, there was a span of 9 bases. The CDR3 consists of 14 residues. CDR3 in DNA: TGTGCCAGCAGGGACAGTATCTCTGGAAACACCATATATTTT. It is translated as CASRDSISGNTIYF.

The rearrangement uses TRBV6-1 and TRBJ1-1, with a weak D call TRBD1 (6 bases). The CDR3 length is 14 residues. Trimming removed 8 bases at V and 0 bases at J, with 13 bases between. Germline V lookup: CDR1 MNHNS, CDR2 SASEGT. The CDR3 loop is CASSRGGLNTEAFF. CDR3 sequence (DNA): TGTGCCAGCTCCAGGGGAGGGCTGAACACTGAAGCTTTCTTT.

This chain's CDR3 is CASSNRAGANVLTF. The DNA for the CDR3 is TGTGCCAGCAGCAACAGGGCTGGGGCCAACGTCCTGACTTTC. The chain links TRBV27 to TRBJ2-6; D possibly corresponds to TRBD1 (6 bases). The germline V gene encodes CDR1 MNHEY and CDR2 SMNVEV (reference sequence). The CDR3 runs to 14 residues. V was shortened by 6 bases and J by 2 bases, with 8 bases between the two germline ends.

This chain joins TRBV9 and TRBJ2-5; 7 bases fit TRBD2. CDR1 is SGDLS, CDR2 YYNGEE, per germline. After removal of 0 bases from V and 5 bases from J, the junction contained 4 bases not matched to a gene. The CDR3 has 14 amino acids. The CDR3 DNA reads as TGTGCCAGCAGCGTAGGGGCCGGGAGGGAGACCCAGTACTTC. It translates to CASSVGAGRETQYF. Filled out from reference TRBV9 and TRBJ2-5, the complete variable domain reads DSGVTQTPKHLITATGQRVTLRCSPRSGDLSVYWYQQSLDQGLQFLIQYYNGEERAKGNILERFSAQQFPDLHSELNLSSLELGDSALYFCASSVGAGRETQYFGPGTRLLVL.

This rearrangement joins TRBV7-8 to TRBJ1-1, with D unresolved. The V end was cut by 5 bases, the J end by 0 bases, with 13 bases between. The CDR3 is 15 amino acids. From germline, CDR1 is SGHVS and CDR2 FQNEAQ. This CDR3 reads CASSAERLLNTEAFF. DNA of the CDR3: TGTGCCAGCAGCGCAGAGAGACTGTTGAACACTGAAGCTTTCTTT. The whole variable domain, filled in from reference TRBV7-8 and TRBJ1-1, reads GAGVSQSPRYKVAKRGQDVALRCDPISGHVSLFWYQQALGQGPEFLTYFQNEAQLDKSGLPSDRFFAERPEGSVSTLKIQRTQQEDSAVYLCASSAERLLNTEAFFGQGTRLTVV.

Comments on this clone: The sample carries other DNA sequences with the same CDR3. This chain joins TRBV9 and TRBJ2-2; 9 bases align to TRBD2. The CDR3 runs 15 residues. V lost 0 bases and J lost 5; bases outside the gene matches: 2. Germline V gene sequence: CDR1 SGDLS, CDR2 YYNGEE. In DNA form, the CDR3 reads TGTGCCAGCAGCGTAGGGCTAGCGGGGACCGGGGAGCTGTTTTTT. It specifies CASSVGLAGTGELFF.

V usage is TRBV6-5 and J usage is TRBJ2-2, with D possibly matching TRBD1 (5 bases). V dropped 6 bases and J dropped 1 base, with 9 bases sitting between them. This CDR3 is 14 amino acids long. CDR1 is MNHEY, CDR2 SVGAGI, per germline. CDR3 residues: CASSQGQNTGELFF. The CDR3 DNA sequence: TGTGCCAGCAGCCAAGGACAGAACACCGGGGAGCTGTTTTTT.

The chain uses TRBV7-9 and TRBJ1-1; possibly TRBD1 for D (5 bases). This CDR3 comprises 13 residues. V was shortened by 1 base and J by 6 bases, with 9 bases between the two germline ends. The germline V gene encodes CDR1 SEHNR and CDR2 FQNEAQ (reference sequence). The chain's CDR3 is CASSLVREAEAFF. The CDR3 bases are TGTGCCAGCAGCTTAGTCAGGGAAGCTGAAGCTTTCTTT. Full variable domain (outside the CDR3, taken from reference TRBV7-9 and TRBJ1-1): DTGVSQNPRHKITKRGQNVTFRCDPISEHNRLYWYRQTLGQGPEFLTYFQNEAQLEKSRLLSDRFSAERPKGSFSTLEIQRTEQGDSAMYLCASSLVREAEAFFGQGTRLTVV.

The chain carries TRBV19 and TRBJ2-6; no clear D gene. The CDR3 covers 15 residues. V was trimmed by 3 bases and J by 1 base, leaving 7 bases between them. Looked up from germline, CDR1 is LNHDA and CDR2 is SQIVND (reference sequence). The CDR3 region has the DNA TGTGCCAGTAGTATCCTAGTTTCTGGGGCCAACGTCCTGACTTTC. Protein: CASSILVSGANVLTF.

This chain links TRBV4-1 with TRBJ2-5; 15 nucleotides agree with TRBD2. J lost 4 bases, V lost 3 bases, and 6 bases had no gene match. CDR3 length equals 17 residues. The V gene's germline CDR1 is MGHRA and CDR2 YSYEKL. Written as DNA, the CDR3 is TGCGCCAGCAGCCAGGGGACTAGCGGGAGGCGTAGAGAGACCCAGTACTTC. Translating gives CASSQGTSGRRRETQYF.

The chain couples TRBV11-2 to TRBJ2-7; TRBD1 matches 9 bases. Trimming removed 5 bases from V and 6 bases from J; junction bases left unmatched: 5. From germline, CDR1 is SGHAT and CDR2 FQNNGV. The CDR3 is 13 amino acids. The CDR3 protein is CASSRDRVAEQYF. CDR3 coding DNA: TGTGCCAGCAGCAGGGACAGGGTGGCCGAGCAGTACTTC.

The V gene is TRBV5-1, the J gene TRBJ1-1; 7 bases align to TRBD1. V was clipped by 3 bases and J by 5 bases; unmatched bases: 7. The CDR3 loop spans 14 amino acids. Germline CDR1 reads SGHRS; CDR2 reads YFSETQ. The CDR3, as DNA: TGCGCCAGCAGCTCTGGACAGGAGCCAACTGAAGCTTTCTTT. Translated: CASSSGQEPTEAFF.

The chain links TRBV7-9 to TRBJ1-2; D is undetermined. Trimming stripped 5 bases from V and 3 bases from J, with 7 bases between. CDR3 length equals 12 residues. CDR1 and CDR2 (germline): SEHNR, FQNEAQ (reference sequence). The CDR3 DNA reads as TGTGCCAGCAGCCGGGAGGACTATGGCTACACCTTC. It encodes CASSREDYGYTF.

V is TRBV7-3 and J is TRBJ2-3, with D possibly being TRBD1 (5 bases). CDR3 length: 14 amino acids. The V and J ends lost 6 bases and 2 bases respectively, with 12 bases between them. The germline V gene encodes CDR1 SGHTA and CDR2 FQGTGA. The CDR3 DNA reads TGTGCCAGCAGTTCCTCAGGGCCCACAGATACGCAGTATTTT. It is translated as CASSSSGPTDTQYF.

V usage is TRBV19 and J usage is TRBJ2-4; TRBD2 aligns across 7 bases. Germline CDR1 reads LNHDA; CDR2 reads SQIVND (reference sequence). The CDR3 length is 15 residues. V dropped 3 bases and J dropped 8; count of bases not matched to a gene: 10. The CDR3, as DNA: TGTGCCAGTAGTATTGTGGCGGGAGCCGGGGACATTCAGTACTTC. Protein sequence: CASSIVAGAGDIQYF.

This clone was seen a few times. This chain connects TRBV5-6 to TRBJ1-1, with TRBD1 as a possible D gene (6 bases). Trimming cost V 0 bases and J 5 bases, with 17 bases left between them. CDR1 and CDR2 from the germline V gene are SGHDT and YYEEEE. The CDR3 runs 16 residues. The DNA of the CDR3 is TGTGCCAGCAGCTTGGCCTTGGTGGGGGGGCGTACTGAAGCTTTCTTT. It yields the protein CASSLALVGGRTEAFF.

The CDR3 DNA follows: TGCGCCAGCAGCCAAGAATGGTTTGGAGTTTCGCGTGAGCAGTACTTC. Its protein product is CASSQEWFGVSREQYF. The rearrangement uses TRBV4-3 and TRBJ2-7; D is unclear. CDR3 length equals 16 residues. V dropped 0 bases and J dropped 7 bases, with 19 bases sitting between them. Per the germline V gene, CDR1 is LGHNA and CDR2 is YSLEER.

This clone was picked up one time. Other DNA sequences in this sample translate to the same CDR3. This chain connects TRBV30 to TRBJ1-5; perhaps TRBD1 as D (5 bases). The V end lost 2 bases, the J end lost 4 bases, and 12 bases lay between the germline ends. The CDR3 spans 14 residues. Germline V CDR1 and CDR2: GTSNPN, SVGIG (reference sequence). For the CDR3, the DNA is TGTGCCTGGAGTCCTGGGGGGGGAAATCAGCCCCAGCATTTT. This gives the protein CAWSPGGGNQPQHF.

DNA for the CDR3: TGTGCCAGCAGTGTAGAAGCGGGAGTGACCCACTACGAGCAGTACTTC. It encodes CASSVEAGVTHYEQYF. V is TRBV2 and J is TRBJ2-7, with 8 nucleotides matching TRBD2. J lost 3 bases, V lost 4 bases, and 11 bases had no gene match. Germline CDR1 and CDR2: SNHLY and FYNNEI. The CDR3 is made up of 16 amino acids.

In this sample, this clone turned up once. The V gene is TRBV6-5, the J gene TRBJ1-1; the match to TRBD1 covers 7 bases. Germline CDR1 is MNHEY and CDR2 is SVGAGI. The CDR3 is made up of 14 amino acids. The trim removed 2 bases at V and 6 bases at J, leaving 6 bases unmatched. The CDR3 DNA sequence: TGTGCCAGCAGTTACGACAGGGCAAACTCTGAAGCTTTCTTT. It encodes CASSYDRANSEAFF.

The chain couples TRBV19 to TRBJ2-1; 16 bases are shared with TRBD2. In germline, CDR1 is LNHDA, CDR2 SQIVND (reference sequence). CDR3 length equals 16 residues. J gave up 8 bases and V 5 bases, and 6 bases lay outside the gene matches. CDR3 amino acids: CASSSGLAGGVDEQFF. The DNA of the CDR3 is TGTGCCAGTAGTTCGGGACTAGCGGGAGGGGTCGATGAGCAGTTCTTC.

Written as DNA, the CDR3 is TGTGCCAGCAGACTACAGGGGGCAACTAATGAAAAACTGTTTTTT. Amino acids: CASRLQGATNEKLFF. The gene calls are TRBV6-5 and TRBJ1-4; 8 bases are a match to TRBD1. V lost 6 bases to trimming and J lost 0 bases; unmatched junction nucleotides: 3. CDR1 is MNHEY and CDR2 is SVGAGI in the germline V gene. The CDR3 extends over 15 amino acids.

V is TRBV5-1 and J is TRBJ2-3; TRBD2 might be the D (6 bases). CDR3 length: 17 amino acids. V lost 3 bases and J 0 bases, leaving 17 bases between the germline ends. Germline V lookup: CDR1 SGHRS, CDR2 YFSETQ. The CDR3 sequence: CASSSSRADYSTDTQYF. CDR3 in DNA: TGCGCCAGCAGCTCGTCCAGGGCGGACTATAGCACAGATACGCAGTATTTT.

The CDR3 loop is CASSPPGLAGPRSTDTQYF. CDR3 bases: TGTGCCAGCTCACCCCCGGGACTAGCTGGTCCCCGAAGCACAGATACGCAGTATTTT. The J gene is TRBJ2-3, the V gene TRBV18; 9 bases match TRBD2. V lost 3 bases, J lost 0 bases, and 13 bases stayed unmatched. Germline lookup yields CDR1 KGHSH and CDR2 LQKENI. This CDR3 region has 19 residues.

The J gene is TRBJ1-1, the V gene TRBV7-9, with unresolved D. The germline CDR1 and CDR2 sequences are SEHNR and FQNEAQ (reference sequence). The CDR3 runs to 14 residues. Trimming pared 0 bases from V and 1 base from J, leaving 6 bases between. The chain's CDR3 is CASSLAPQNTEAFF. The CDR3 region has the DNA TGTGCCAGCAGCTTAGCCCCCCAGAACACTGAAGCTTTCTTT.

This chain connects TRBV28 to TRBJ2-6, with 11 positions matching TRBD1. CDR3 length: 17 amino acids. Germline-derived CDR1 and CDR2 are MDHEN and SYDVKM. The V segment lost 7 bases and the J segment 1 base; nucleotides outside the gene matches: 6. DNA for the CDR3: TGTGCCAGCACCCCGGGACAGGGGGGTTCTGGGGCCAACGTCCTGACTTTC. Its protein product is CASTPGQGGSGANVLTF.